The 25 T cell receptor beta chains given below trace back to one sample, sequenced in a study of shared clonotypes between healthy human individuals. Clones were sequenced by immunoSEQ multiplex PCR, and TCRdb holds only the in-frame ones, with some missing. Of 550,000 to 850,000 clones listed, around two thirds were seen once; the top ten hold approximately 1.8%. Sequenced input: memory CD4+ T cells sorted from blood. Subset indicated: CD45RA-negative fraction. All receptors derive from a woman in her twenties or thirties in good health.

This sequence joins TRBV10-3 and TRBJ2-3, with D unclear. Germline V lookup: CDR1 ENHRY, CDR2 SYGVKD. V was clipped by 7 bases and J by 4 bases, with 15 bases between them. The CDR3 is made up of 14 amino acids. The CDR3 DNA sequence: TGTGCCATCACTGCCGGCAGGTCATCAGATACGCAGTATTTT. Amino acids: CAITAGRSSDTQYF.

The rearrangement joins TRBV7-8 to TRBJ2-7, with D possibly being TRBD2 (5 bases). Trimming took 4 bases from V and 5 from J, leaving 21 bases between them. The germline CDR1 and CDR2 sequences are SGHVS and FQNEAQ. The CDR3 consists of 16 residues. CDR3 sequence (DNA): TGTGCCAGCAGCTATGAGAAGAGCGGAGCAACCCACGAGCAGTACTTC. Its translation is CASSYEKSGATHEQYF.

The chain employs TRBV18 and TRBJ2-2; D not resolved. The CDR3 runs to 12 residues. Looked up from germline, CDR1 is KGHSH and CDR2 is LQKENI. V was pared by 3 bases and J by 11 bases, with 10 bases between. Written as DNA, the CDR3 is TGTGCCAGCTCACCGACGGCCCGTGAGCTGTTTTTT. As protein: CASSPTARELFF.

This chain connects TRBV15 to TRBJ2-7; 14 positions match TRBD2. The CDR3 consists of 18 residues. V gave up 0 bases and J gave up 6 bases; unmatched junction bases: 10. The V gene's germline CDR1 is LNHNV and CDR2 YYDKDF (reference sequence). CDR3 residues: CATSRDGTSGSKGLEQYF. In nucleotides, the CDR3 is TGTGCCACCAGCAGAGACGGGACTAGCGGGAGTAAAGGACTCGAGCAGTACTTC.

As regards this clone: A single base separates this from a much larger clone, so it may be a read error. J is TRBJ2-3 and V is TRBV18, with D unresolved. The last part of the DNA fits TRBJ1-5 better; the J call may be wrong. Germline assignment: CDR1 KGHSH and CDR2 LQKENI. The CDR3 runs to 12 residues. In DNA, the CDR3 is TGTGCCAGCTCACCGGCACCAGATACGCAGCATTTT. It is translated as CASSPAPDTQHF.

This chain links TRBV28 with TRBJ2-3; tentatively, D is TRBD1 or TRBD2 (6 bases each). Trimming pared 5 bases from V and 0 bases from J, leaving 18 bases between. Germline CDR1 and CDR2: MDHEN and SYDVKM. The CDR3 length is 17 residues. CDR3: CASSAGGRALSTDTQYF. In DNA, the CDR3 is TGTGCCAGCAGTGCCGGGGGCCGGGCCCTCAGCACAGATACGCAGTATTTT.

The V call is TRBV2, the J call TRBJ1-1; possibly TRBD1 for D (5 bases). V shed 6 bases and J shed 4 bases, with 15 bases lying between them. CDR1 and CDR2 from the germline V gene are SNHLY and FYNNEI. This CDR3 spans 14 amino acids. The CDR3, as DNA: TGTGCCAGCAGACCGCTGACAGAGACCACTGAAGCTTTCTTT. This gives the protein CASRPLTETTEAFF.

The chain carries TRBV4-1 and TRBJ2-2; 8 positions match TRBD1. The CDR3 is 16 residues long. The germline gives CDR1 MGHRA, CDR2 YSYEKL. V gave up 4 bases and J gave up 0 bases; unmatched junction bases: 4. The CDR3 DNA is TGCGCCAGCAGCCGGGGACAGGCGTCGAACACCGGGGAGCTGTTTTTT. Translated: CASSRGQASNTGELFF.

The chain uses TRBV28 and TRBJ1-2; TRBD1 might be the D (5 bases). Per the germline V gene, CDR1 is MDHEN and CDR2 is SYDVKM. CDR3 size: 14 residues. The V gene lost 5 bases and the J gene lost 2 bases, with 12 bases spanning the gap. The CDR3 region has the DNA TGTGCCAGCAGTCTCAAAGGGGTAAACTATGGCTACACCTTC. It codes for CASSLKGVNYGYTF.

In its sample, this clone was seen a few times. The rearrangement joins TRBV28 to TRBJ2-5; 15 bases line up with TRBD2. The V gene's germline CDR1 is MDHEN and CDR2 SYDVKM. Trimming cost V 5 bases and J 6 bases; bases outside gene matches: 7. The CDR3 is made up of 16 amino acids. CDR3 DNA: TGTGCCAGCAGTCCGACAGGGACTAGCGGGAGGAAGACCCAGTACTTC. Translation gives CASSPTGTSGRKTQYF.

This chain connects TRBV5-1 to TRBJ1-2; possible D gene TRBD1, 5 bases. Germline CDR1 and CDR2: SGHRS and YFSETQ. Trimming stripped 0 bases from V and 4 bases from J, with 13 bases between. CDR3 length: 15 residues. The CDR3 nucleotides are TGCGCCAGCAGCTTGGGGCAGGGCGGGTCCTATGGCTACACCTTC. Translating gives CASSLGQGGSYGYTF.

The chain couples TRBV18 to TRBJ2-7; 8 bases line up with TRBD2. There are 13 residues in the CDR3. Germline assignment: CDR1 KGHSH and CDR2 LQKENI. The V and J ends lost 2 bases and 6 bases, in that order; junction bases with no gene match: 3. The CDR3 is CASSPEREREQYF. CDR3 DNA sequence: TGTGCCAGCTCACCAGAGCGGGAGCGCGAGCAGTACTTC.

With respect to this clone: The same CDR3 arises from other DNA sequences in this sample as well. The chain employs TRBV9 and TRBJ2-7; 8 bases align to TRBD1. Germline V CDR1 and CDR2: SGDLS, YYNGEE. The J segment lost 3 bases and the V segment lost 0 bases, leaving 2 bases of the junction unmatched. The CDR3 is 14 residues long. CDR3 protein: CASSVAGGHYEQYF. Here the CDR3 DNA reads TGTGCCAGCAGCGTAGCAGGGGGCCACTACGAGCAGTACTTC.

The V and J genes are TRBV6-5 and TRBJ2-6; unclear D gene. Per germline, CDR1 MNHEY and CDR2 SVGAGI. V lost 6 bases to trimming and J lost 0 bases, with 9 bases between them. The CDR3 loop spans 15 amino acids. For the CDR3, the DNA is TGTGCCAGCAGCCCCGGGTACTCTGGGGCCAACGTCCTGACTTTC. As protein: CASSPGYSGANVLTF.

The chain carries TRBV5-1 and TRBJ2-2; TRBD2 matches at 10 bases. The ends lost 4 bases at V and 7 bases at J; junction bases unmatched: 13. The V gene's germline CDR1 is SGHRS and CDR2 YFSETQ. This CDR3 region has 17 residues. The CDR3 DNA reads as TGCGCCAGCAGCCCCAGCGGGAGGGCCGGTTTAGTCGGGGAGCTGTTTTTT. Translated: CASSPSGRAGLVGELFF. Filled out from reference TRBV5-1 and TRBJ2-2, the complete variable domain reads KAGVTQTPRYLIKTRGQQVTLSCSPISGHRSVSWYQQTPGQGLQFLFEYFSETQRNKGNFPGRFSGRQFSNSRSEMNVSTLELGDSALYLCASSPSGRAGLVGELFFGEGSRLTVL.

Here the CDR3 reads CASSEGIVNYGYTF. The CDR3 DNA sequence: TGCGCCAGCAGTGAGGGGATTGTCAACTATGGCTACACCTTC. This sequence joins TRBV10-2 and TRBJ1-2; D is unresolved. The CDR3 extends over 14 amino acids. CDR1 is WSHSY and CDR2 is SAAADI in the germline V gene. V was shortened by 2 bases and J by 2 bases, with 9 bases between the two germline ends.

V is TRBV19 and J is TRBJ2-7; TRBD1 might be the D (6 bases). This CDR3 is built from 14 residues. Germline assignment: CDR1 LNHDA and CDR2 SQIVND (reference sequence). V shed 1 base and J shed 2 bases, with 9 bases lying between them. CDR3 loop: CASSIVTGPYEQYF. The DNA of the CDR3 is TGTGCCAGTAGTATAGTAACAGGGCCCTACGAGCAGTACTTC.

J is TRBJ2-1 and V is TRBV7-2; D gene unclear. Germline V lookup: CDR1 SGHTA, CDR2 FQGNSA. The V gene lost 3 bases and the J gene lost 8 bases, with 20 bases spanning the gap. CDR3 length equals 16 residues. The CDR3 DNA is TGTGCCAGCAGCTTGGGCACGGGTTCAGTCTGGCATGAGCAGTTCTTC. This sequence encodes CASSLGTGSVWHEQFF. Supplemented by reference TRBV7-2 and TRBJ2-1, the full variable domain reads GAGVSQSPSNKVTEKGKDVELRCDPISGHTALYWYRQSLGQGLEFLIYFQGNSAPDKSGLPSDRFSAERTGGSVSTLTIQRTQQEDSAVYLCASSLGTGSVWHEQFFGPGTRLTVL.

The genes are TRBV7-6 and TRBJ2-2; D unclear. In germline, CDR1 is SGHVS, CDR2 FNYEAQ. V lost 4 bases to trimming and J lost 4 bases, with 4 bases between them. This CDR3 comprises 12 residues. The CDR3 bases are TGTGCCAGCAGCTATGGCACCGGGGAGCTGTTTTTT. This translates into CASSYGTGELFF.

The chain recombines TRBV10-2 with TRBJ1-3; 7 bases match TRBD1. This CDR3 has 15 residues. The junction had 7 bases not matched to a gene; V was cut back by 6 bases and J by 2 bases. Germline V CDR1 and CDR2: WSHSY, SAAADI. The CDR3 DNA is TGCGCCAGCAGGATGGGACAGCAAGCTGGAAACACCATATATTTT. As protein: CASRMGQQAGNTIYF.

The sample holds a few counts of this clone. The CDR3 DNA is TGTGCCAGCAGCTCGAGGGGCCTGAACGTGAACACTGAAGCTTTCTTT. Translating it yields CASSSRGLNVNTEAFF. The rearrangement joins TRBV28 to TRBJ1-1; TRBD1 is a possible D gene (5 bases). The CDR3 contains 16 residues. Deletions cut 6 bases from V and 0 bases from J, with 17 bases between. Germline CDR1 reads MDHEN; CDR2 reads SYDVKM.

The chain links TRBV27 to TRBJ2-7, with D possibly called TRBD1 or TRBD2 (5 bases each). This CDR3 has 17 amino acids. CDR1 is MNHEY and CDR2 is SMNVEV in the germline V gene (reference sequence). Trimming cost V 1 base and J 0 bases, with 16 bases left between them. The CDR3 nucleotides are TGTGCCAGCAGTTTATTCCCCGGGACGGACCACTCCTACGAGCAGTACTTC. This gives the protein CASSLFPGTDHSYEQYF.

This clone came up a few times. The chain recombines TRBV10-2 with TRBJ2-7, with D perhaps TRBD1 (6 bases). The CDR3 is 12 amino acids. V lost 5 bases to trimming and J lost 2 bases, with 7 bases between them. Germline values: CDR1 WSHSY, CDR2 SAAADI. The CDR3 DNA sequence: TGCGCCAGCAGTACAGGGCCCTACGAGCAGTACTTC. Translation gives CASSTGPYEQYF.

V is TRBV19 and J is TRBJ2-4, with D perhaps TRBD1 (6 bases). Per germline, CDR1 LNHDA and CDR2 SQIVND (reference sequence). This CDR3 contains 14 residues. The V end was cut by 4 bases, the J end by 4 bases, with 11 bases between. Written as DNA, the CDR3 is TGTGCCAGTAGTACAACAGGGTCTAAAAACATTCAGTACTTC. Protein sequence: CASSTTGSKNIQYF.

The rearrangement joins TRBV5-1 to TRBJ1-2, with D possibly matching TRBD1 (5 bases). This CDR3 region has 14 residues. Per the germline V gene, CDR1 is SGHRS and CDR2 is YFSETQ. The ends were cut back, 0 bases at V and 8 bases at J, with 14 bases in the middle. CDR3 sequence reads: CASSLADSQGGYTF. DNA for the CDR3: TGCGCCAGCAGCTTGGCTGACAGTCAAGGGGGCTACACCTTC.